The source of this TCR beta chain is a study of molecular identifiers for immune sequencing clone quantification. Researchers sorted naive CD8 T cells as cells that were CD8+CD4-CCR7+CD45RA+. Both previously described methods and listed TCR primers were employed to make bulk TCR libraries. TCRdb recomputed calls from the PCR reads with MiXCR, one row per CDR3 protein. Of roughly 630,000 distinct CDR3 sequences listed, over 25% are singletons. About this clonotype itself: The target antigen is unknown.

General study results and limits: Clones that exceeded 20 RNA copies held over 97% of effector molecules, yet under 1% in naive cells. A shared barcode on identical TCR molecules could lead to underestimated sizes for highly expanded clones.

This clonotype originated in a human donor in good health. Some libraries in this study had Jurkat cell RNA spiked in. Sequencing used naive CD8+ T cells from blood, with Jurkat cell RNA spiked in. Specified subset: FACS-sorted CD8+CD4-CCR7+CD45RA+ naive T cells.

The DNA for the CDR3 is TGTGCCAGCGGGGCGACCGGGGTTGATCAGCCCCAGCATTTT. Its translation: CASGATGVDQPQHF. V and J are TRBV27 and TRBJ1-5; possibly TRBD1 for D (5 bases). Between the trimmed V and J ends, which lost 8 bases and 5 bases, there was a span of 16 bases. The CDR3 spans 14 residues. Germline V gives CDR1 MNHEY, CDR2 SMNVEV (reference sequence).